This TCR beta chain comes out of a study of blood T cell repertoires in COVID-19. Study at large: Sample material is recorded as cDNA or gDNA derived from T cells, B-cell-depleted T cells, or PBMCs.

CDR3 length: 15 amino acids. The V gene's germline CDR1 is SGHRS and CDR2 YFSETQ. After removal of 0 bases from V and 2 bases from J, the junction contained 4 bases not matched to a gene. Sequencing used immunoSEQ multiplex PCR; TCRdb keeps in-frame clones, though not all of them. The sample carries over 100,000 clones, 65% to 90% recorded once. This chain uses TRBV5-1 with TRBJ1-1; TRBD1 aligns across 7 bases. Sequencing input: peripheral blood. The source of this sequence is a man between 60 and 75 years old with acute or convalescent COVID-19. The CDR3 protein is CASSLGGTDNTEAFF. The DNA for the CDR3 is TGCGCCAGCAGCTTGGGCGGGACAGACAACACTGAAGCTTTCTTT.